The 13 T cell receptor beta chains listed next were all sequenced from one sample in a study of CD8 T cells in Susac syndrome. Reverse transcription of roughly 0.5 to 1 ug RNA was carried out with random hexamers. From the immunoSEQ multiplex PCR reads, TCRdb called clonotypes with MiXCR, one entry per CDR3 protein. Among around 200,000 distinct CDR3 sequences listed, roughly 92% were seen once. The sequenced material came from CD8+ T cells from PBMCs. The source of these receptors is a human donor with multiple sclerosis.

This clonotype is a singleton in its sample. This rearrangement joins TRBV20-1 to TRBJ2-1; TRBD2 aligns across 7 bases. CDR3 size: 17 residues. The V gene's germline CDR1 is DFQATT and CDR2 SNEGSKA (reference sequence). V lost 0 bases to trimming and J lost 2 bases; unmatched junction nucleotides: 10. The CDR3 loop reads CSARDGDSGYPYNEQFF. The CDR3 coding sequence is TGCAGTGCTAGAGATGGTGATAGCGGGTATCCCTACAATGAGCAGTTCTTC.

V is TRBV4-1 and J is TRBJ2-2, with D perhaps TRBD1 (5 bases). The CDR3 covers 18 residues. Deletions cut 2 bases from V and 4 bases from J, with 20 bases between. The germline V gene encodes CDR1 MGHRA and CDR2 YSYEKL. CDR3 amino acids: CASSQPRLGVLFTGELFF. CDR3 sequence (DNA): TGCGCCAGCAGCCAACCCCGCCTAGGGGTCCTGTTCACCGGGGAGCTGTTTTTT.

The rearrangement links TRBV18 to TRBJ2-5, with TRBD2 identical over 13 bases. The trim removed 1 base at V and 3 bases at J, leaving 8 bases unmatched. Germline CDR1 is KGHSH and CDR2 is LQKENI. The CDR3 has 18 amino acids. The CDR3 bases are TGTGCCAGCTCACCACGTGGGACTAGCGGGAAAGGGGAAGAGACCCAGTACTTC. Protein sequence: CASSPRGTSGKGEETQYF.

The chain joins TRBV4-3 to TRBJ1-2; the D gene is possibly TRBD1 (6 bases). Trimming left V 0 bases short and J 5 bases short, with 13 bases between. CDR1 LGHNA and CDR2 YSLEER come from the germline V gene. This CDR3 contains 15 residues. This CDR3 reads CASSQDRGAGYGYTF. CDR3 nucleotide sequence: TGCGCCAGCAGCCAAGACAGGGGCGCCGGGTATGGCTACACCTTC.

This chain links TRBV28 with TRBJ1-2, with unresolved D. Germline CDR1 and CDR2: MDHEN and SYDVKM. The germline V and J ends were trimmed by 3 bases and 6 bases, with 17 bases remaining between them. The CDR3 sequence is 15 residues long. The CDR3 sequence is CASSLVRRWYNGYTF. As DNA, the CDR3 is TGTGCCAGCAGTTTGGTTCGGAGGTGGTACAATGGCTACACCTTC.

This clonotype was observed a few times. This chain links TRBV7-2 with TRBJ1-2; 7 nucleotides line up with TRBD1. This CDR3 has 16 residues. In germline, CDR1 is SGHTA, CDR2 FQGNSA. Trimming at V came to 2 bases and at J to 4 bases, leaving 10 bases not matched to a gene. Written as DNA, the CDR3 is TGTGCCAGCAGCTTACCACAGGGGCCCTTGGGCTATGGCTACACCTTC. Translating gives CASSLPQGPLGYGYTF.

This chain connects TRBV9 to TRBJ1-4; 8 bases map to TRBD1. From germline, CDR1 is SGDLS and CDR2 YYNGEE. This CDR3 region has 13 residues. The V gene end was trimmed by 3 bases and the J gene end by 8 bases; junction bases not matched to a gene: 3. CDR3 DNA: TGTGCCAGCAGCGCTACAGGGGGGGAAAAACTGTTTTTT. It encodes CASSATGGEKLFF.

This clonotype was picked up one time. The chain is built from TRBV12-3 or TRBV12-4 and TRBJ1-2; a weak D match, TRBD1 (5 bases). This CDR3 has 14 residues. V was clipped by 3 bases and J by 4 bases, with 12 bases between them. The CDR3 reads CASSFPRAPYGYTF. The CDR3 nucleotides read TGTGCCAGCAGTTTCCCCAGGGCCCCCTATGGCTACACCTTC.

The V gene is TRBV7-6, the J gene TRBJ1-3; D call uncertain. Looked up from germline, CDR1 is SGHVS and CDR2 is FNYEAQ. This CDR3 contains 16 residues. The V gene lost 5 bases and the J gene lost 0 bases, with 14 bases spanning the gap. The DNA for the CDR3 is TGTGCCAGCAGCCATACTACGCAGGTCTCTGGAAACACCATATATTTT. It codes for CASSHTTQVSGNTIYF. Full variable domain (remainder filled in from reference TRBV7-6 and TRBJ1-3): GAGVSQSPRYKVTKRGQDVALRCDPISGHVSLYWYRQALGQGPEFLTYFNYEAQQDKSGLPNDRFSAERPEGSISTLTIQRTEQRDSAMYRCASSHTTQVSGNTIYFGEGSWLTVV.

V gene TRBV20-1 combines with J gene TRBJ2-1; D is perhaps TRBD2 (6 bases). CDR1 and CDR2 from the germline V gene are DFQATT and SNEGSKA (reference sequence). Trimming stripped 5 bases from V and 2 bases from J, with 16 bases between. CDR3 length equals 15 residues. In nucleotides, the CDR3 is TGCAGTGCTCAATGGGGTAGCGGAGCCTACAATGAGCAGTTCTTC. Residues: CSAQWGSGAYNEQFF.

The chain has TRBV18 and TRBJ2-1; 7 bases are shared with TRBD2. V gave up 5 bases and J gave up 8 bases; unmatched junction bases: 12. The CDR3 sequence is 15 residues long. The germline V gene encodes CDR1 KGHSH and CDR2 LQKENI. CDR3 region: CASSWTGRGRDEQFF. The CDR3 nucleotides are TGTGCCAGCTCATGGACCGGCCGCGGGAGAGATGAGCAGTTCTTC.

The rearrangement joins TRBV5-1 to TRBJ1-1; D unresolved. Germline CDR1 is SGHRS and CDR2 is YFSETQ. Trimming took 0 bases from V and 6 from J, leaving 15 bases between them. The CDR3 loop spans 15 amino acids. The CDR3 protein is CASSLAAAEGAEAFF. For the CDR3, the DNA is TGCGCCAGCAGCTTGGCGGCAGCCGAAGGCGCTGAAGCTTTCTTT.

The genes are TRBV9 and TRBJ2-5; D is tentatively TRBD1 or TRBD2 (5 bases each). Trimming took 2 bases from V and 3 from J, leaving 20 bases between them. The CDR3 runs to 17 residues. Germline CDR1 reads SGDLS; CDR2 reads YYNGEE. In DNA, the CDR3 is TGTGCCAGCAGCGTGGGGACGGGACGGTACGGCGAAGAGACCCAGTACTTC. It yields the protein CASSVGTGRYGEETQYF. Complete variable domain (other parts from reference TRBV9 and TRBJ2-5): DSGVTQTPKHLITATGQRVTLRCSPRSGDLSVYWYQQSLDQGLQFLIQYYNGEERAKGNILERFSAQQFPDLHSELNLSSLELGDSALYFCASSVGTGRYGEETQYFGPGTRLLVL.